This entry features one TCR beta chain sequence. Its antigen is currently unknown. PCR was performed using 60 Vbeta and 13 Jbeta primers. The repertoire was sequenced with immunoSEQ multiplex PCR; TCRdb's copy has only in-frame clones and lacks some. The repertoire holds 90,000 to 150,000 clones, roughly 70% seen once, with just under 3% in the top ten. The data are from a study of cytomegalovirus exposure and HLA in healthy donors. Study-wide points: High specificity and sensitivity for cytomegalovirus status were reported for the classifier.

V lost 6 bases, J lost 7 bases, and 15 bases lay in between. Germline assignment: CDR1 MNHEY and CDR2 SMNVEV (reference sequence). The CDR3 covers 14 residues. The sample taken for sequencing was PBMCs. The origin of this receptor is a woman aged 40 to 55 in good health and CMV-seropositive. The chain couples TRBV27 to TRBJ2-2; D is perhaps TRBD1 (7 bases). The chain's CDR3 is CASRGGTESGELFF. The CDR3 region has the DNA TGTGCCAGCAGGGGCGGGACAGAGAGCGGGGAGCTGTTTTTT.